The T cell receptor beta chain described here comes from a study of blood T cell repertoires in COVID-19. Study-wide background: Sources were T cells, B-cell-depleted T cells, or PBMCs; the material itself was cDNA or gDNA.

The CDR3 spans 12 residues. Germline lookup yields CDR1 ENHRY and CDR2 SYGVKD. Trimming left V 10 bases short and J 6 bases short, with 14 bases between. Participants had their cohort set by participant-reported clinical history. Original analysis: Reference gene primer amplification in the assay estimated nucleated cell counts. TCRdb keeps only in-frame clones here, not all; method: immunoSEQ multiplex PCR. The D gene and trimming were derived from the DNA, and the V and J assignments and clone size from that table. The sample lists over 120,000 clones, around 87% seen once, with approximately 10% in the top ten.

The chain has TRBV10-3 and TRBJ2-3; D is ambiguous. What was sequenced was PBMCs or T cells enriched from blood (not recorded which). The receptor was derived from a man aged 60 to 69 who had recovered from COVID-19. The CDR3 DNA reads as TGTGCCACCGGTAACCCCTCGGATACGCAGTATTTT. The encoded protein is CATGNPSDTQYF.